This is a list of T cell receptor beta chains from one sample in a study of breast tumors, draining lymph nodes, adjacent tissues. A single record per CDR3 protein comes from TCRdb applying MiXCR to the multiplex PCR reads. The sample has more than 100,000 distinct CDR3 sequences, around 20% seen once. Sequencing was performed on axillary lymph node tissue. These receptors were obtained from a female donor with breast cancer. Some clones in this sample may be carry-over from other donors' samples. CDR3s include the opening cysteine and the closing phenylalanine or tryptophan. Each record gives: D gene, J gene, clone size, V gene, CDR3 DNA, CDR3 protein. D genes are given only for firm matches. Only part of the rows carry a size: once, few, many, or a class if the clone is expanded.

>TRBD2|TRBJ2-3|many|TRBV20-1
TGCAGTGCTAGAGATCCCCCTAGCGGGACAGATACGCAGTATTTT
CSARDPPSGTDTQYF
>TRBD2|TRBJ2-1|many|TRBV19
TGTGCCAGTAGTAGGAGATGGGGCGGGAGCTCCTACAATGAGCAGTTCTTC
CASSRRWGGSSYNEQFF
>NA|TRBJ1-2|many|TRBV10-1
TGCGCCAGCAGTGAGTCGGTGGGCTATGGCTACACCTTC
CASSESVGYGYTF
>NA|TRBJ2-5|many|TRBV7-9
TGTGCCAGCAGCTCTCTGGAGACCCAGTACTTC
CASSSLETQYF
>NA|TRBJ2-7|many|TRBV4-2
TGTGCCAGCAGCCAAGATGGCAGGAGACACTACGAGCAGTACTTC
CASSQDGRRHYEQYF
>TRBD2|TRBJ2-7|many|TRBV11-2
TGTGCCAGCAGCTTAAGGACTAGCGGGAGGGGAGAGCAGTACTTC
CASSLRTSGRGEQYF
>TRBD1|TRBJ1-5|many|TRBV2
TGTGCCAGCAGTGTTAACAGGGGAGAGCCCCAGCATTTT
CASSVNRGEPQHF
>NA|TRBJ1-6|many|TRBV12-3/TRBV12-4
TGTGCCGTAGGGCGGCAGGGGAGAATTAACTTT
CAVGRQGRINF
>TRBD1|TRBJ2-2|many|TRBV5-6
TGTGCCAGCAGCTTTACCCAGACAGGGGGCCCCGCCGGGGAGCTGTTTTTT
CASSFTQTGGPAGELFF
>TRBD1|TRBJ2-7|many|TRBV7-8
TGTGCCAGCAGCTTTGGCCGATGGGACAGGGGTGAGCAGTACTTC
CASSFGRWDRGEQYF
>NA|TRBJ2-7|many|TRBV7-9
TGTGCCAGCAGCTTTGTGAGAGGAGGGAGGACCTACGAGCAGTACTTC
CASSFVRGGRTYEQYF
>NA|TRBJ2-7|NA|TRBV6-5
TGTGCCAGCAGGGACTTAATCTCCTACGAGCAGTACTTC
CASRDLISYEQYF
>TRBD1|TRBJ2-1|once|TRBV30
TGTGCCTGGAGTAGGACAGGGGGGGGGGATGAGCAGTTCTTC
CAWSRTGGGDEQFF
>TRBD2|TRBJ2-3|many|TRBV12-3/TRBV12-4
TGTGCCAGCAGTCCAAGACTAGCGGGAGGGTTATCCCGAGCGCAGTATTTT
CASSPRLAGGLSRAQYF
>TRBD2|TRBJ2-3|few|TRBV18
TGTGCCAGCTCACCACTCCGACTAGCGGGAGTAACAGATACGCAGTATTTT
CASSPLRLAGVTDTQYF
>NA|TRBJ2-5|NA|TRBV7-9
TGTGCCAGCAACATCCCACAGGGAAGGGGGCAAGAGACCCAGTACTTC
CASNIPQGRGQETQYF
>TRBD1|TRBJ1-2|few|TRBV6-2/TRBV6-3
TGTGCCAGCAGTTACGCTCCGGGACAGGGCCCCTATGGCTACACCTTC
CASSYAPGQGPYGYTF
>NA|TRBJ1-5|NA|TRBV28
TGTGCCAGCAGCCAGACCGGTCAACCCCAGCATTTT
CASSQTGQPQHF
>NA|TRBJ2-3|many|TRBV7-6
TGTGCCAGCAGCTTATCGGACGGGACAGATACGCAGTATTTT
CASSLSDGTDTQYF
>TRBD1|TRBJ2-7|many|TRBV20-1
TGCAGTGCTAGAGACCATCTCGGGACAGGGAGAGAGCAGTACTTC
CSARDHLGTGREQYF
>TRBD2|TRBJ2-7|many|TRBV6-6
TGTGCCAGCAGGTTAGAAGGACTAGCCTACGAGCAGTACTTC
CASRLEGLAYEQYF
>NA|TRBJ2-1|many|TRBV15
TGTGCCACCAGCAGTCAGGGGTACAATGAGCAGTTCTTC
CATSSQGYNEQFF
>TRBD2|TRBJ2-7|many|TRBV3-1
TGTGCCAGCAGCCAAGAACTAGCGACGGTCTCCTACGAGCAGTACTTC
CASSQELATVSYEQYF
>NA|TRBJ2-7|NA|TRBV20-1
TGCAGTGCTAGAGGGGGCGAGCAGTACTTC
CSARGGEQYF
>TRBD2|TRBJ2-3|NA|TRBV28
TGTGCCAGCAGCCTTGGCCCCGGGACTACGGAGCATACGCAGTATTTT
CASSLGPGTTEHTQYF
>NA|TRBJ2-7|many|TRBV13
TGTGCCAGCGCGACAGCCGCAACCTACGAGCAGTACTTC
CASATAATYEQYF
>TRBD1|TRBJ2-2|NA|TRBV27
TGTGCCAGCAGTTCATACAGGGGGCTGGGCACCGGGGAGCTGTTTTTT
CASSSYRGLGTGELFF
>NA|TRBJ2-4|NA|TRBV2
TGTGCCACCCGCTTTGGGGGGCCGGGTAACATTCAGTACTTC
CATRFGGPGNIQYF
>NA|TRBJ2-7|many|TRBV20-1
TGCAGTGCCACCTCTGGGCCTGGGTACGAGCAGTACTTC
CSATSGPGYEQYF
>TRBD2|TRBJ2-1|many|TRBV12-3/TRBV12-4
TGTGCCAGCAGCTCCCGTAGCGGGACGGCCTACAATGAGCAGTTCTTC
CASSSRSGTAYNEQFF
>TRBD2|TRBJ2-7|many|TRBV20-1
TGCAGTGCTAGAGATCAGGCGGGAGGGTCCGGCGAGCAGTACTTC
CSARDQAGGSGEQYF
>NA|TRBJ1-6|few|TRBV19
TGTGCCACCCGCGGGCAGAACTATAATTCACCCCTCCACTTT
CATRGQNYNSPLHF
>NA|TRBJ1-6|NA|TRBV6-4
TGTACCAGCAGTGGCGGGCAGGGGATTAATTCACCCCTCCACTTT
CTSSGGQGINSPLHF
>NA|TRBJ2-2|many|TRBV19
TGTGCCAGTAGTGTTGGGACTCCCCAACGGGAGCTGTTTTTT
CASSVGTPQRELFF
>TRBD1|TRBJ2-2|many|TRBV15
TGTGCCACCAGCAGATCGTGGACAGGGAACACCGGGGAGCTGTTTTTT
CATSRSWTGNTGELFF
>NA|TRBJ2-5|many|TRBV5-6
TGTGCCAGCAGCCGTTCCGAGACCCAGTACTTC
CASSRSETQYF
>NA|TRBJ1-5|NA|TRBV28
TGTGCCAGCAGTTTGTCTATGACACCGAGTCAGCCCCAGCATTTT
CASSLSMTPSQPQHF
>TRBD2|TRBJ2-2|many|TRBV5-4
TGTGCCAGGGCCTGGGCGGGAGAACGAGCCGCCGGGGAGCTGTTTTTT
CARAWAGERAAGELFF
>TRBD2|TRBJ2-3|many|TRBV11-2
TGTGCCAGCAGCTTAGGTACTAGCGCAGATACGCAGTATTTT
CASSLGTSADTQYF
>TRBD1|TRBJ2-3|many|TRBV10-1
TGCGCCAGCAGCCGGGACAGCCGCACAGATACGCAGTATTTT
CASSRDSRTDTQYF
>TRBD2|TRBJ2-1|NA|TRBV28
TGTGCCAGCAGTTTAGTGGAAACTAGCGACAACTACAATGAGCAGTTCTTC
CASSLVETSDNYNEQFF
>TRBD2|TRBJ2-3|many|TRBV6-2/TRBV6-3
TGTGCCAGCAGCTCCGGGACTAGCGAGTCTACGCAGTATTTT
CASSSGTSESTQYF
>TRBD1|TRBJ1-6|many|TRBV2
TGTGCCAGTAAAACCAGGACAGGGCATAATTCACCCCTCCACTTT
CASKTRTGHNSPLHF
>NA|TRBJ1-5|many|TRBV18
TGTGCCAGCTCACCTTCGCTTGATCAGCCCCAGCATTTT
CASSPSLDQPQHF
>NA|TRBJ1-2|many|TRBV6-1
TGTGCCAGCAGTGAATTAGGGGCTAACTATGGCTACACCTTC
CASSELGANYGYTF
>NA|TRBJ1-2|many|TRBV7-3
TGTGCCAGCAGCTTCGGGCCTAACTATGGCTACACCTTC
CASSFGPNYGYTF
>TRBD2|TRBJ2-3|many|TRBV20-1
TGCAGTGCCCCCGGGACTAGCGGGCGTATACCCGCGGGGGATACGCAGTATTTT
CSAPGTSGRIPAGDTQYF
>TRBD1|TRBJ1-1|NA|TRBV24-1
TGTGCCACCAGTGACCCAGGACAGGCTGAAGCTTTCTTT
CATSDPGQAEAFF
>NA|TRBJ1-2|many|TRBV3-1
TGTGCCAGCAGCCAAAGGGCGGCGGAGTATGGCTACACCTTC
CASSQRAAEYGYTF
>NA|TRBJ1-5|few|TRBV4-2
TGTGCCAGCAGCCAAGAAACCGGGGGGCAAATGCCTCGGCATTTT
CASSQETGGQMPRHF